This TCR beta chain was recovered during a study of T-cell reconstitution after alpha-beta-depleted transplantation in children. Germline V gene lookup returns CDR1 MDHEN and CDR2 SYDVKM. This CDR3 has 15 residues. V gave up 2 bases and J gave up 4 bases; unmatched junction bases: 7. This clonotype showed up just a few times. Its target is unknown. Library preparation (for TCRbeta) was performed with unique molecular identifiers. TCRdb reprocessed the PCR reads with MiXCR, giving one entry per CDR3 protein. The table shows about 980,000 distinct CDR3 sequences, with 25% to 30% occurring only once. The study, taken as a whole, reports: From newly produced T cells came most of the T-cell counts and diversity one year after transplant. Certain patients had high TCRbeta diversity at day 60, and it came from recipient T cells and thymic progenitors that survived.

The chain couples TRBV28 to TRBJ1-1; 7 bases agree with TRBD1. The input for sequencing was PBMCs, mostly from graft donor cells, taken 360 days after TCRalphabeta/CD19-depleted stem cell transplant. This receptor was obtained from a boy under three years old who had a stem cell transplant for SCID, so the T cells may come from the graft donor. CDR3 amino acids: CASSLASQGGTEAFF. CDR3 DNA: TGTGCCAGCAGTTTAGCATCGCAGGGGGGCACTGAAGCTTTCTTT.